The rows below give T cell receptor beta chains drawn from one sample of a study of T cells in localized non-small cell lung cancer. Sequenced by immunoSEQ multiplex PCR; TCRdb stores in-frame clones only, minus some. This sample carries 6,500 to 8,000 clones, approximately 43% of them seen once, and the ten largest clones take 3% to 4%. This sample comprised lymph node tissue, obtained before any cancer treatment. All receptors come from a man aged 40 to 70 with stage I lung adenocarcinoma. Both conserved end residues are part of each CDR3. D genes are given only for firm matches. Clone size is given for some rows only: seen once, a few or many times, or a class if the clone is expanded.

d_call: TRBD1; v_call: TRBV11-3; clone_size: few; j_call: TRBJ1-2; cdr3_nt: TGTGCCAGCAGCTCTCGGACAGGGCGTCATGATGGCTACACCTTC; cdr3_aa: CASSSRTGRHDGYTF
d_call: .; v_call: TRBV29-1; clone_size: .; j_call: TRBJ2-7; cdr3_nt: TGCAGCGTTGATGGGGTGACAGCCGGTTCCAACGAGCAGTACTTC; cdr3_aa: CSVDGVTAGSNEQYF
d_call: .; v_call: TRBV27; clone_size: few; j_call: TRBJ1-1; cdr3_nt: TGTGCCAGCAGCTACCGGCCGGGAGGGTACACTGAAGCTTTCTTT; cdr3_aa: CASSYRPGGYTEAFF
d_call: .; v_call: TRBV28; clone_size: .; j_call: TRBJ1-1; cdr3_nt: TGTGCCAGCAGTGGGGGGAGCGGGAACACTGAAGCTTTCTTT; cdr3_aa: CASSGGSGNTEAFF
d_call: TRBD2; v_call: TRBV6-8; clone_size: medium-sized; j_call: TRBJ2-5; cdr3_nt: TGTGCCAGCAGGGGACTAGCGGCACAAGAGACCCAGTACTTC; cdr3_aa: CASRGLAAQETQYF
d_call: .; v_call: TRBV28; clone_size: .; j_call: TRBJ2-1; cdr3_nt: TGTGCCACCCGATGGGCGGGGAACAATGAGCAGTTCTTC; cdr3_aa: CATRWAGNNEQFF
d_call: .; v_call: TRBV28; clone_size: .; j_call: TRBJ1-4; cdr3_nt: TGTGCCAGCTCCACTCCGGGTATTCTCGAAAAACTGTTTTTT; cdr3_aa: CASSTPGILEKLFF
d_call: .; v_call: TRBV15; clone_size: .; j_call: TRBJ2-5; cdr3_nt: TGTGCCACCAGCAGAGATCTATACCAAGAGACCCAGTACTTC; cdr3_aa: CATSRDLYQETQYF
d_call: .; v_call: TRBV30; clone_size: .; j_call: TRBJ2-2; cdr3_nt: TGTGCCTGGAGTCCCACTCGGGAGCTGTTTTTT; cdr3_aa: CAWSPTRELFF
d_call: TRBD1; v_call: TRBV18; clone_size: .; j_call: TRBJ2-7; cdr3_nt: TGTGCCAGCTCACCCGGACAGGGGCCCTACGAGCAGTACTTC; cdr3_aa: CASSPGQGPYEQYF
d_call: TRBD1; v_call: TRBV18; clone_size: .; j_call: TRBJ2-1; cdr3_nt: TGTGCCAGCTCAACTTACGGGACAGGTTTAAATGAGCAGTTCTTC; cdr3_aa: CASSTYGTGLNEQFF
d_call: .; v_call: TRBV7-5; clone_size: .; j_call: TRBJ2-7; cdr3_nt: TGTGCCAGCAGCAACCCCCCCGGTTCCTACGAGCAGTACTTC; cdr3_aa: CASSNPPGSYEQYF
d_call: .; v_call: TRBV19; clone_size: .; j_call: TRBJ1-5; cdr3_nt: TGTGCCAGTAGCCCCTGGGAACAGCCCCAGCATTTT; cdr3_aa: CASSPWEQPQHF
d_call: TRBD1; v_call: TRBV6-8; clone_size: .; j_call: TRBJ2-3; cdr3_nt: TGTGCCATACAGGGGACCAGGACAGATACGCAGTATTTT; cdr3_aa: CAIQGTRTDTQYF
d_call: .; v_call: TRBV19; clone_size: .; j_call: TRBJ1-1; cdr3_nt: TGTGCCAGTAGTGGGGGTTCTCGGCCAACTGAAGCTTTCTTT; cdr3_aa: CASSGGSRPTEAFF
d_call: TRBD1; v_call: TRBV5-1; clone_size: .; j_call: TRBJ2-1; cdr3_nt: TGCGCCAGCAGCTTCGTCGCCGGGACAGACAATGAGCAGTTCTTC; cdr3_aa: CASSFVAGTDNEQFF
d_call: .; v_call: TRBV2; clone_size: .; j_call: TRBJ1-5; cdr3_nt: TGTGCCAGCAGACCCGGAAACAGCAATCAGCCCCAGCATTTT; cdr3_aa: CASRPGNSNQPQHF
d_call: .; v_call: TRBV19; clone_size: once; j_call: TRBJ1-5; cdr3_nt: TGTGCCAGTAGAGGGGTGTCGGCCGGTCAGCCCCAGCATTTT; cdr3_aa: CASRGVSAGQPQHF
d_call: TRBD1; v_call: TRBV29-1; clone_size: .; j_call: TRBJ2-6; cdr3_nt: TGCAGCGTTCATGCAGGGGGCGAGGGGGCCAACGTCCTGACTTTC; cdr3_aa: CSVHAGGEGANVLTF
d_call: .; v_call: TRBV10-3; clone_size: .; j_call: TRBJ2-3; cdr3_nt: TGTGCCATCAGTGAGACAACCGCGGGTCAGGCAGATACGCAGTATTTT; cdr3_aa: CAISETTAGQADTQYF
d_call: .; v_call: TRBV29-1; clone_size: .; j_call: TRBJ2-5; cdr3_nt: TGCAGCGTTGTCCCGGACACGTCAAAAGAGACCCAGTACTTC; cdr3_aa: CSVVPDTSKETQYF
d_call: .; v_call: TRBV19; clone_size: .; j_call: TRBJ1-2; cdr3_nt: TGTGCCAGTAGTCGAGACTACCAAGGGGTCTATGGCTACACCTTC; cdr3_aa: CASSRDYQGVYGYTF
d_call: TRBD2; v_call: TRBV9; clone_size: .; j_call: TRBJ2-5; cdr3_nt: TGTGCCAGCAGCCTACACCCGGGGGGCCAAGAGACCCAGTACTTC; cdr3_aa: CASSLHPGGQETQYF
d_call: TRBD2; v_call: TRBV15; clone_size: .; j_call: TRBJ2-5; cdr3_nt: TGTGCCACCAGCAGAGAAGCGGGGGGGGCAGAGACCCAGTACTTC; cdr3_aa: CATSREAGGAETQYF
d_call: .; v_call: TRBV19; clone_size: .; j_call: TRBJ2-7; cdr3_nt: TGTGCCAGTAGCGACAAATCCTACGAGCAGTACTTC; cdr3_aa: CASSDKSYEQYF
d_call: TRBD1; v_call: TRBV29-1; clone_size: .; j_call: TRBJ2-2; cdr3_nt: TGCAGCGTCGGGGACAGGGGGAACACCGGGGAGCTGTTTTTT; cdr3_aa: CSVGDRGNTGELFF
d_call: TRBD2; v_call: TRBV6-8; clone_size: .; j_call: TRBJ2-3; cdr3_nt: TGTGCCAGCAGTTACAGAGCGGGGACGCAAGTTACGCAGTATTTT; cdr3_aa: CASSYRAGTQVTQYF
d_call: TRBD1; v_call: TRBV19; clone_size: .; j_call: TRBJ2-1; cdr3_nt: TGTGCCACAAATCCCAAGAGGACAGGGCTTAATGAGCAGTTCTTC; cdr3_aa: CATNPKRTGLNEQFF
d_call: TRBD1; v_call: TRBV19; clone_size: .; j_call: TRBJ1-5; cdr3_nt: TGTGCCAGTAGCCCGACAGGGGGACAGCCCCAGCATTTT; cdr3_aa: CASSPTGGQPQHF
d_call: TRBD2; v_call: TRBV29-1; clone_size: .; j_call: TRBJ2-1; cdr3_nt: TGCAGCGCCCGGACTAGCGGGAACATGTACAATGAGCAGTTCTTC; cdr3_aa: CSARTSGNMYNEQFF
d_call: TRBD2; v_call: TRBV6-8; clone_size: .; j_call: TRBJ2-7; cdr3_nt: TGTGCCAGCAGTACCTGGACTAGCGGGAACAACGAGCAGTACTTC; cdr3_aa: CASSTWTSGNNEQYF
d_call: TRBD2; v_call: TRBV6-8; clone_size: .; j_call: TRBJ2-1; cdr3_nt: TGTGCCAGCAGTTACTCTAGCGGGGGGACCTACAATGAGCAGTTCTTC; cdr3_aa: CASSYSSGGTYNEQFF
d_call: .; v_call: TRBV19; clone_size: .; j_call: TRBJ1-2; cdr3_nt: TGTGCCAGTAGTATTGGCAGAGTCTATGGCTACACCTTC; cdr3_aa: CASSIGRVYGYTF
d_call: .; v_call: TRBV6-8; clone_size: few; j_call: TRBJ2-7; cdr3_nt: TGTGCCAGCAGGGCCACAGGACAGCTCCGAGAGGAGCAGTACTTC; cdr3_aa: CASRATGQLREEQYF
d_call: TRBD1; v_call: TRBV29-1; clone_size: .; j_call: TRBJ2-3; cdr3_nt: TGCAGCGCCTTAGGGACAGGGACAGATACGCAGTATTTT; cdr3_aa: CSALGTGTDTQYF
d_call: .; v_call: TRBV19; clone_size: .; j_call: TRBJ1-5; cdr3_nt: TGTGCCAGTAGTAGGGAGGTTAATCAGCCCCAGCATTTT; cdr3_aa: CASSREVNQPQHF
d_call: TRBD1; v_call: TRBV10-3; clone_size: few; j_call: TRBJ2-5; cdr3_nt: TGTGCCATCAGTGAGTCGACAGGGGCCGAGACCCAGTACTTC; cdr3_aa: CAISESTGAETQYF
d_call: .; v_call: TRBV15; clone_size: once; j_call: TRBJ2-7; cdr3_nt: TGTGCCACCAGCCCCCGTAGGGGTTGGGGCTACGAGCAGTACTTC; cdr3_aa: CATSPRRGWGYEQYF
d_call: .; v_call: TRBV6-1; clone_size: few; j_call: TRBJ2-3; cdr3_nt: TGTGCCAGCAGTGAAGGCCAGGGGACAGATACGCAGTATTTT; cdr3_aa: CASSEGQGTDTQYF
d_call: .; v_call: TRBV6-8; clone_size: .; j_call: TRBJ2-1; cdr3_nt: TGTGCCAGCGGGATTTCTTACAATGAGCAGTTCTTC; cdr3_aa: CASGISYNEQFF
d_call: TRBD1; v_call: TRBV28; clone_size: few; j_call: TRBJ1-2; cdr3_nt: TGTGCCAGCAGTTTGGCCAGGGGGAACTATGGCTACACCTTC; cdr3_aa: CASSLARGNYGYTF
d_call: .; v_call: TRBV11-3; clone_size: medium-sized; j_call: TRBJ2-2; cdr3_nt: TGTGCCAGCAGCTTAGTTGAGGGGAACACCGGGGAGCTGTTTTTT; cdr3_aa: CASSLVEGNTGELFF
d_call: .; v_call: TRBV6-8; clone_size: few; j_call: TRBJ1-1; cdr3_nt: TGTGCCAGCGGAAACTCTTGGGTGAACACTGAAGCTTTCTTT; cdr3_aa: CASGNSWVNTEAFF
d_call: .; v_call: TRBV6-8; clone_size: few; j_call: TRBJ1-5; cdr3_nt: TGTGCCAGCAGTTACGGGACGGACACGCGGGGCAATCAGCCCCAGCATTTT; cdr3_aa: CASSYGTDTRGNQPQHF
d_call: .; v_call: TRBV6-8; clone_size: .; j_call: TRBJ2-5; cdr3_nt: TGTGCCAGCAGTATCACAGTCCAAGAGACCCAGTACTTC; cdr3_aa: CASSITVQETQYF
d_call: .; v_call: TRBV6-8; clone_size: few; j_call: TRBJ2-1; cdr3_nt: TGTGCCAGCAAGGGGGGCATCTACAATGAGCAGTTCTTC; cdr3_aa: CASKGGIYNEQFF
d_call: .; v_call: TRBV9; clone_size: few; j_call: TRBJ1-2; cdr3_nt: TGTGCCAGCAGCTCCCAGGATAGCGATGGCTACACCTTC; cdr3_aa: CASSSQDSDGYTF
d_call: .; v_call: TRBV16; clone_size: once; j_call: TRBJ2-1; cdr3_nt: TGTGCCAGCAGCCAATCCCGGACCCTTAATGAGCAGTTCTTC; cdr3_aa: CASSQSRTLNEQFF
d_call: .; v_call: TRBV19; clone_size: .; j_call: TRBJ1-2; cdr3_nt: TGTGCCAGTAGTATAGACGTTATCGTGGCGACGTCCGGCTATGGCTACACCTTC; cdr3_aa: CASSIDVIVATSGYGYTF
d_call: .; v_call: TRBV9; clone_size: medium-sized; j_call: TRBJ2-5; cdr3_nt: TGTGCCAGCAGCGGAGGGACTTTGTTTCAAGAGACCCAGTACTTC; cdr3_aa: CASSGGTLFQETQYF
d_call: TRBD1; v_call: TRBV6-8; clone_size: .; j_call: TRBJ2-1; cdr3_nt: TGTGCCAGCAAGACAGGGGGCAGTTACAATGAGCAGTTCTTC; cdr3_aa: CASKTGGSYNEQFF
d_call: TRBD1; v_call: TRBV11-3; clone_size: .; j_call: TRBJ2-2; cdr3_nt: TGTGCCAGCAGAGAGGGACAGGCCAACACCGGGGAGCTGTTTTTT; cdr3_aa: CASREGQANTGELFF
d_call: .; v_call: TRBV30; clone_size: once; j_call: TRBJ1-2; cdr3_nt: TGTGCTACGGAGAGGTCCAGGAACTATGGCTACACCTTC; cdr3_aa: CATERSRNYGYTF